This TCR beta chain comes out of a study of blood T cell repertoires in COVID-19. V lost 4 bases to trimming and J lost 9 bases; unmatched junction nucleotides: 7. Germline V gene sequence: CDR1 SGHRS, CDR2 YFSETQ. CDR3 length: 13 amino acids. Only in-frame clones appear in the TCRdb table, and some are missing; sequencing was by immunoSEQ multiplex PCR. This sample has around 44,000 clones, with 81% found just once. Sequenced material: peripheral blood. The sequence derives from a man between 35 and 55 years old with active or convalescent COVID-19. V and J are TRBV5-1 and TRBJ1-5; 7 positions match TRBD1. The CDR3 reads CASSLRGTWPQHF. CDR3 bases: TGCGCCAGCAGCCTCAGGGGGACTTGGCCCCAGCATTTT.